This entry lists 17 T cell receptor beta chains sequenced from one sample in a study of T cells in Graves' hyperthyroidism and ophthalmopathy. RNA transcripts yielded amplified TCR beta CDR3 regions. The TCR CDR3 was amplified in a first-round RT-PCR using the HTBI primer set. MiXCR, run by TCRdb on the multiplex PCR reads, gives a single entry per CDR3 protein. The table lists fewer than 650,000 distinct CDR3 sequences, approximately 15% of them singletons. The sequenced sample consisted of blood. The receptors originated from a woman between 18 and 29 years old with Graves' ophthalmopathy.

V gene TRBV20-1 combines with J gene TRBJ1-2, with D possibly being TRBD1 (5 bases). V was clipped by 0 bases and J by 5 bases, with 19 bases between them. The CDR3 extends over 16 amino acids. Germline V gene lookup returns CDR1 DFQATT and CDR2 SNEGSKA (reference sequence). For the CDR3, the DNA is TGCAGTGCTAGAGATCTCACCAGGGACTCCTGGTATGGCTACACCTTC. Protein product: CSARDLTRDSWYGYTF.

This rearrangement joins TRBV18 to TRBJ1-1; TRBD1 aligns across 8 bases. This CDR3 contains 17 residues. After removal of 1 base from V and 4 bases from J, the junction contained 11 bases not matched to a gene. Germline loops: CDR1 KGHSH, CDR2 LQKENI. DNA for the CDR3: TGTGCCAGCTCACCACTTTCCCCAGGACAGGGTGGCACTGAAGCTTTCTTT. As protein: CASSPLSPGQGGTEAFF.

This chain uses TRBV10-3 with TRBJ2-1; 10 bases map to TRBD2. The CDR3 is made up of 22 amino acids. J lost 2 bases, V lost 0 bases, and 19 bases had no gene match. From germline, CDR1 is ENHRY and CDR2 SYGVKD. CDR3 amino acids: CAISESIGTTSGRARAYNEQFF. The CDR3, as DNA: TGTGCCATCAGTGAGTCGATTGGGACTACCAGCGGGAGGGCCAGGGCCTACAATGAGCAGTTCTTC.

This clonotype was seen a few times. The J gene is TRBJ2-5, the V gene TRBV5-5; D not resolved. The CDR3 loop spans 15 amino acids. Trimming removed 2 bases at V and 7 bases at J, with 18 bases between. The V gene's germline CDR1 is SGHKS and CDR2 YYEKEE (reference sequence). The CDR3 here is CASSFAAVAGRTQYF. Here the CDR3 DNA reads TGTGCCAGCAGCTTCGCGGCCGTCGCTGGCAGGACCCAGTACTTC.

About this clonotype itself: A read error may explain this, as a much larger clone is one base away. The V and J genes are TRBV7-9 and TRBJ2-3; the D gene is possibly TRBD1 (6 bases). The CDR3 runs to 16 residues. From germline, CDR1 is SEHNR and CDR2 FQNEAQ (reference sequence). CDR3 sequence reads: CASSPRGGRGTDTLYF. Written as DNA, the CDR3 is TGTGCCAGCAGCCCTAGAGGCGGCAGGGGAACAGATACGCTGTATTTT.

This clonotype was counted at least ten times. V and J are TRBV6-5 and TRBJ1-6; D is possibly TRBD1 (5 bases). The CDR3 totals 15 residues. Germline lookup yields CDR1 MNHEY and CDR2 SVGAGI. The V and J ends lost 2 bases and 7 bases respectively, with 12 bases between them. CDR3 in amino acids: CASSYAGRDNSPLHF. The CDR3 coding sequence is TGTGCCAGCAGTTACGCTGGGAGGGACAATTCACCCCTCCACTTT.

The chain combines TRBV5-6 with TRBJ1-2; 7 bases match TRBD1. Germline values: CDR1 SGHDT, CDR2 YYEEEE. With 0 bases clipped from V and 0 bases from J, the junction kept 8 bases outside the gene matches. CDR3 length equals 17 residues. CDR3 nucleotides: TGTGCCAGCAGCTTGGGTTTCGGGCAGGGGGCTAACTATGGCTACACCTTC. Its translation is CASSLGFGQGANYGYTF.

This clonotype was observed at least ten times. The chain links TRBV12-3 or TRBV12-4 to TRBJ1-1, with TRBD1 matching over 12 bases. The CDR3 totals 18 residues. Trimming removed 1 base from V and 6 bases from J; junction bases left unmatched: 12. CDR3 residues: CASSLDVWGQGAFAEAFF. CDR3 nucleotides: TGTGCCAGCAGTTTAGACGTTTGGGGACAGGGGGCATTCGCTGAAGCTTTCTTT.

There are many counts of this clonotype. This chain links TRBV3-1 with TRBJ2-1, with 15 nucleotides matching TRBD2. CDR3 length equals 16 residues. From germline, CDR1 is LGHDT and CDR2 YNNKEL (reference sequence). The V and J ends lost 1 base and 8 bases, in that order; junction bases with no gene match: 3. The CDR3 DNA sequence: TGTGCCAGCAGCCAAGGGGGACTAGCGGGAGGACATGAGCAGTTCTTC. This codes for CASSQGGLAGGHEQFF.

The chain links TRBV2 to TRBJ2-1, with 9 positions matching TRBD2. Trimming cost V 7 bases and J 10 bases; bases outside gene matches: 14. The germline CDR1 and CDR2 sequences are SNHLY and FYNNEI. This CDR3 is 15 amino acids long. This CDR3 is CASTLAGYSEGEQFF. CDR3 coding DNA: TGTGCCAGCACCCTAGCGGGGTACTCTGAAGGGGAGCAGTTCTTC.

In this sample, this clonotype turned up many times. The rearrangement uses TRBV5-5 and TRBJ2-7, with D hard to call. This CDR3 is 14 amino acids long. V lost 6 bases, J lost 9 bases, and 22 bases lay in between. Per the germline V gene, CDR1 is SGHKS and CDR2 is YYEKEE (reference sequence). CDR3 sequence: CASIPGPRATWQYF. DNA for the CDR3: TGTGCCAGCATCCCCGGGCCGAGAGCTACGTGGCAGTACTTC.

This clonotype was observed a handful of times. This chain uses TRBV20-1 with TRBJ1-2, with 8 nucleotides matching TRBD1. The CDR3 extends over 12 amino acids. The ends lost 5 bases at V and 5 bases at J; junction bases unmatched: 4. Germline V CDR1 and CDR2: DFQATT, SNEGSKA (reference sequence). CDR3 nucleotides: TGCAGTGCTTCGGACAGGGCGTATGGCTACACCTTC. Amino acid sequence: CSASDRAYGYTF.

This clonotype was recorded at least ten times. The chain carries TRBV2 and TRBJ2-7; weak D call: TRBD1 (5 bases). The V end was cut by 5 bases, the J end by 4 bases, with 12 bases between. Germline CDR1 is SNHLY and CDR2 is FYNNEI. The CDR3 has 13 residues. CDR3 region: CASSYRGSYEQYF. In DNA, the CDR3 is TGTGCCAGCAGTTATAGGGGATCTTACGAGCAGTACTTC.

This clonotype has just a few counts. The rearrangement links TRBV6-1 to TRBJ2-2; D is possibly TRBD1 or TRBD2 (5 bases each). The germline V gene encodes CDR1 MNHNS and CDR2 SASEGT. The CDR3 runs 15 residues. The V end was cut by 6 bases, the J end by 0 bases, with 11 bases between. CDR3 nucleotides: TGTGCCAGCAGAAGGGACGGTTCGAACACCGGGGAGCTGTTTTTT. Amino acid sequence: CASRRDGSNTGELFF.

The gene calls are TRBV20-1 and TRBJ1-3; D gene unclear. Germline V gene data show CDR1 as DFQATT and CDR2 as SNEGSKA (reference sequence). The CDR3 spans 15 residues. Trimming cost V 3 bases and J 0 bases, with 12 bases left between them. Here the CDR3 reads CSASDRLISGNTIYF. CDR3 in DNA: TGCAGTGCTAGCGATAGATTAATCTCTGGAAACACCATATATTTT.

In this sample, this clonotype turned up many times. CDR3 DNA sequence: TGTGCCAGCAGCCAACAGGGGAATACGCAGTATTTT. Translation: CASSQQGNTQYF. The rearrangement links TRBV28 to TRBJ2-3; 7 bases match TRBD1. CDR3 length: 12 amino acids. V was clipped by 6 bases and J by 7 bases; unmatched bases: 4. Germline CDR1 and CDR2: MDHEN and SYDVKM.

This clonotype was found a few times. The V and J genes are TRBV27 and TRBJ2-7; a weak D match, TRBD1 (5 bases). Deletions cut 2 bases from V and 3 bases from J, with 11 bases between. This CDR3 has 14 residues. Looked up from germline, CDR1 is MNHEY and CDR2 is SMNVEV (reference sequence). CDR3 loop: CASSLGRADYEQYF. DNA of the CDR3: TGTGCCAGCAGTTTAGGCAGGGCGGACTACGAGCAGTACTTC.